This T cell receptor (beta chain) is drawn from a study of shared clonotypes between healthy human individuals. The overall study: Ranging from 18 to 49 in age, donors were a couple of women and three men. Study-level points and caveats: Shared clonotypes across all four donors exceeded non-shared ones in generation probability.

About this clone: What it binds is not known.

The germline V gene has CDR1 MNHEY and CDR2 SMNVEV (reference sequence). CDR3 length: 18 amino acids. Trimming cost V 4 bases and J 3 bases; bases outside gene matches: 14. CD45RO-negative cells were positively selected for CCR7, leaving out terminally differentiated effector memory CD45RA+ cells. In the authors' methods: Owing to the provision of junction-only sequences devoid of quality scores by immunoSEQ, filtering differed. Generated by immunoSEQ multiplex PCR, the TCRdb table keeps only in-frame clones and is missing some. Clone size and the V and J calls come from that table; the DNA yielded D and trimming. The sample has approximately 2,000,000 clones, 90% to 95% seen once.

V usage is TRBV27 and J usage is TRBJ2-7; TRBD2 agrees at 11 bases. This TCR was sampled from a man younger than 30 in good health. Some clones in this sample may be carry-over from other donors' samples. The source material was naive CD8+ T cells from PBMCs. The CDR3 loop is CASSSGHPGLADFYEQYF. DNA of the CDR3: TGTGCCAGCAGTTCGGGCCATCCGGGACTAGCGGACTTCTACGAGCAGTACTTC.